One and the same sample provided the 3 T cell receptor beta chains below, sequenced in a study of blood T cell repertoires in COVID-19. TCRdb's table, derived via immunoSEQ multiplex PCR, lists solely in-frame clones and lacks some. The data contain 25,000 to 35,000 clones, approximately 87% of them singletons. The sequenced sample consisted of peripheral blood. These receptors were collected from a man between 65 and 80 years old with active COVID-19.

The gene calls are TRBV5-1 and TRBJ2-2; D is possibly TRBD1 (6 bases). The CDR3 totals 13 residues. Germline V gene lookup returns CDR1 SGHRS and CDR2 YFSETQ. V shed 4 bases and J shed 6 bases, with 10 bases lying between them. The CDR3 DNA reads TGCGCCAGCAGCGTACAGGGAGCCGGGGAGCTGTTTTTT. Residues: CASSVQGAGELFF.

The chain combines TRBV6-6 with TRBJ1-2; 7 bases line up with TRBD1. V lost 5 bases, J lost 4 bases, and 4 bases stayed unmatched. The CDR3 extends over 13 amino acids. Germline CDR1 is MNHNY and CDR2 is SVGAGI (reference sequence). This CDR3 reads CASSQQGTYGYTF. DNA of the CDR3: TGTGCCAGCAGTCAACAGGGGACCTATGGCTACACCTTC.

The chain links TRBV5-1 to TRBJ2-5; D not certain. Trimming pared 4 bases from V and 3 bases from J, leaving 16 bases between. The V gene's germline CDR1 is SGHRS and CDR2 YFSETQ. The CDR3 has 15 amino acids. CDR3 amino acids: CASSPGVLTKETQYF. The CDR3 nucleotides are TGCGCCAGCAGCCCCGGAGTCTTAACTAAAGAGACCCAGTACTTC.